A single sample is the source of the 3 T cell receptor beta chains below, sequenced in a study of blood T cell repertoires in COVID-19. Data came from immunoSEQ multiplex PCR; TCRdb stores just in-frame clones and leaves some out. The data contain 200,000 to 250,000 clones, 86% of them singletons. Input material: peripheral blood. The receptors derive from a woman between 45 and 65 years old with COVID-19, enrolled during active disease.

The chain has TRBV19 and TRBJ1-1, with 8 bases lining up with TRBD1. The V and J ends lost 4 bases and 3 bases, in that order; junction bases with no gene match: 1. CDR3 length equals 13 residues. Germline CDR1 is LNHDA and CDR2 is SQIVND (reference sequence). The CDR3 nucleotides are TGTGCCAGTAGTACGACAGGGGACACTGAAGCTTTCTTT. It codes for CASSTTGDTEAFF. Combining the CDR3 with reference TRBV19 and TRBJ1-1 gives the whole variable domain DGGITQSPKYLFRKEGQNVTLSCEQNLNHDAMYWYRQDPGQGLRLIYYSQIVNDFQKGDIAEGYSVSREKKESFPLTVTSAQKNPTAFYLCASSTTGDTEAFFGQGTRLTVV.

The gene calls are TRBV11-2 and TRBJ1-1; D is ambiguous. Per the germline V gene, CDR1 is SGHAT and CDR2 is FQNNGV. With 1 base removed from V and 4 bases from J, the gap between germline ends came to 10 bases. This CDR3 comprises 14 residues. The CDR3 loop reads CASSLGGGGTEAFF. The DNA for the CDR3 is TGTGCCAGCAGCTTAGGGGGAGGAGGCACTGAAGCTTTCTTT.

V gene TRBV14 combines with J gene TRBJ2-5, with 7 bases lining up with TRBD2. The trim removed 3 bases at V and 6 bases at J, leaving 10 bases unmatched. The CDR3 extends over 15 amino acids. Germline CDR1 and CDR2: SGHDN and FVKESK. In DNA, the CDR3 is TGTGCCAGCAGCCACAGCGGGACTCGTCTTAAGACCCAGTACTTC. Protein sequence: CASSHSGTRLKTQYF.